This record concerns one TCR beta chain sequence. It lacks a known antigen. No base quality values were provided; no much bigger clone lies one nucleotide off. This sample stems from a study of blood T cell repertoires in COVID-19 (TCRdb year 2020). About the study as a whole: Samples covering the acute and convalescent phases of COVID-19 were provided by collaborators in the United States, Italy and Spain. The repertoires were made available in a free public database intended to serve as a resource for research on the immune response to SARS-CoV-2. Where HLA class I and class II types were available, the types were taken from metadata supplied by the sample provider, not from assay-based typing. Deeply sampled blood TCRbeta repertoires from subjects exposed to, actively infected with, or recovered from COVID-19 were included in the dataset. Sample metadata almost always included a de-identified subject ID, COVID-19 status, age in years and sex. The prospective study material was composed of cDNA or gDNA derived from T cells, B-cell-depleted T cells, or PBMCs. The samples were drawn from two sources: the first 160 participants of the ongoing ImmuneRACE study, and 1,200 or so subjects contributed by 6 global collaborators. Points the paper makes about the study in general: Clinical and demographic metadata were provided uncurated, with the amount varying by source and participant.

Collaborating institutions collected whole blood in K2EDTA tubes following their own protocols. For TCRbeta analysis, collaborators shipped samples as frozen whole blood, isolated PBMCs, or DNA extracted from either of those sample types. Reading the germline V gene gives CDR1 LGHNT and CDR2 FRNRAP. Measured from the cysteine to the phenylalanine, the CDR3 is 17 residues long. Only the CDR3 portion is preserved as DNA: 51 bases, with reading frame beginning at the first base. The V end gives up 3 bases and the J end 1 base, leaving 7 bases in the junction not matched to a gene. TCRbeta CDR3 regions were amplified from genomic DNA by means of the immunoSEQ Assay, a bias-controlled multiplex PCR. The study's own analysis went as follows. The number of nucleated cells in each sample was estimated from the amplification of reference gene primers within the assay. To quantify the absolute abundance of each unique TCRbeta CDR3 rearrangement, sequence reads were collapsed and filtered. For each sample, productive Simpson clonality was calculated as the square root of Simpson's diversity index across productive rearrangements. TCRdb mirrors the immuneACCESS table, restricted to in-frame sequences. Some clones are absent from its copies; in checked studies, under half trace to an unresolved V gene, and the reason for the others is unknown. Clonal size and the V and J genes are those of that table, whereas D and trimming came from the DNA. A total of 100,000 or so clones appear in this sample, 80% to 90% of them only once. The ten most abundant clones make up around 10% of the sample.

The rearrangement joined TRBV12-5 to TRBJ1-1; 11 of the junction bases match TRBD1. The sequence was obtained from a woman aged 30 to 39 with acute or convalescent COVID-19. What was sequenced was peripheral blood. The nucleotide sequence reads as follows: TGTGCTAGTGGTTTCCGGGACAGGGGGGTGGGGAACACTGAAGCTTTCTTT. It translates as CASGFRDRGVGNTEAFF.